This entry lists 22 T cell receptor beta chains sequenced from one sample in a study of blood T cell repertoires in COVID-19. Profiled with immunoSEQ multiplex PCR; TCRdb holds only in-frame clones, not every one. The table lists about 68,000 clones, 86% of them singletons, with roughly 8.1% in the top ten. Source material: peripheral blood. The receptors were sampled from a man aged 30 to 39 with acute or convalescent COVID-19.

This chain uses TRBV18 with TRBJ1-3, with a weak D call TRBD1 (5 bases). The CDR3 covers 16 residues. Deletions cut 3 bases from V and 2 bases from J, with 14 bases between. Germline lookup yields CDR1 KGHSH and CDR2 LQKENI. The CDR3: CASSPNGIGAGNTIYF. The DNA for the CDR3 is TGTGCCAGCTCACCCAACGGTATAGGGGCTGGAAACACCATATATTTT.

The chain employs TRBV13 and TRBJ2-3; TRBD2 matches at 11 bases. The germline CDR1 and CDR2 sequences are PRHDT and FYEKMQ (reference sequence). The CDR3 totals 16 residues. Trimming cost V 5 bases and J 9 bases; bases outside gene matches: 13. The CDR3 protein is CASSLRTSGWEGTQYF. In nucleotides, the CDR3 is TGTGCCAGCAGCCTCCGGACTAGCGGGTGGGAGGGGACGCAGTATTTT. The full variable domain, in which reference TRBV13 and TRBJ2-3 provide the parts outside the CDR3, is AAGVIQSPRHLIKEKRETATLKCYPIPRHDTVYWYQQGPGQDPQFLISFYEKMQSDKGSIPDRFSAQQFSDYHSELNMSSLELGDSALYFCASSLRTSGWEGTQYFGPGTRLTVL.

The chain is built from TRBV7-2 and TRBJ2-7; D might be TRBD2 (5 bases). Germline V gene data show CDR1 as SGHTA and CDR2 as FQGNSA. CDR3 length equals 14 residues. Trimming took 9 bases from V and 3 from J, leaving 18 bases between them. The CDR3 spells CASRRRAGFYEQYF. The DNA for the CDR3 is TGTGCCAGTCGTCGGCGGGCGGGTTTCTACGAGCAGTACTTC.

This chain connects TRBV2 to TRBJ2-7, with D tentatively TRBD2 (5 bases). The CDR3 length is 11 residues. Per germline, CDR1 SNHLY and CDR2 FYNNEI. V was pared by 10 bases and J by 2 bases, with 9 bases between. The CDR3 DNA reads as TGTGCCACTTCCGGGGCCTACGAGCAGTACTTC. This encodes CATSGAYEQYF.

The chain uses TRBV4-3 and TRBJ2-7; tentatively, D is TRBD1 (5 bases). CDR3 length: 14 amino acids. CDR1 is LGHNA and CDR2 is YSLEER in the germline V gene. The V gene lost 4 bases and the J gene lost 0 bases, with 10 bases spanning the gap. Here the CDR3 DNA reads TGCGCCAGCAGCCCGATCCAGGGCTCCTACGAGCAGTACTTC. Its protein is CASSPIQGSYEQYF.

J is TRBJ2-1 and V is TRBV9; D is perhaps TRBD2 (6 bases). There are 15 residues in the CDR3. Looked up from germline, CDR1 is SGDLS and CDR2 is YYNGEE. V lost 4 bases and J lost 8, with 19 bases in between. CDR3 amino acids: CASSPDYGSKDEQFF. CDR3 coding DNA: TGTGCCAGCAGCCCCGATTACGGGAGTAAGGATGAGCAGTTCTTC.

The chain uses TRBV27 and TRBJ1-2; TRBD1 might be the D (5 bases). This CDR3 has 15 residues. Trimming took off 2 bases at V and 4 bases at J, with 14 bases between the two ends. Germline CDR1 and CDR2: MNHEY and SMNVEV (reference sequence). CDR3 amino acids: CASSLEVREGYGYTF. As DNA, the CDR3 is TGTGCCAGCAGTTTAGAGGTCAGGGAGGGCTATGGCTACACCTTC.

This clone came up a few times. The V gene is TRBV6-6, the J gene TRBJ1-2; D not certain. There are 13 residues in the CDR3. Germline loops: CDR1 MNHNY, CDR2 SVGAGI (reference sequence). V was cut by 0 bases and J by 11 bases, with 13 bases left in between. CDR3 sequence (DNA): TGTGCCAGCAGTTACTCGGCGAGGGTGGGATACACCTTC. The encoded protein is CASSYSARVGYTF.

The CDR3 protein is CATGTMSYNEQFF. CDR3 DNA sequence: TGTGCCACTGGGACTATGTCCTACAATGAGCAGTTCTTC. V is TRBV10-3 and J is TRBJ2-1; 7 nucleotides align to TRBD2. Trimming removed 10 bases from V and 1 base from J; junction bases left unmatched: 4. The CDR3 totals 13 residues. From germline, CDR1 is ENHRY and CDR2 SYGVKD.

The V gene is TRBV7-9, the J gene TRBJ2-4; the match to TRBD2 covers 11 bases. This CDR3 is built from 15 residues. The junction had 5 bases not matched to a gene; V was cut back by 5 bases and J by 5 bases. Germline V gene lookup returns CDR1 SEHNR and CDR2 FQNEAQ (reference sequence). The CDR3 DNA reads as TGTGCCAGCAGCCGGACTAGCGGGCATGAAAACATTCAGTACTTC. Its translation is CASSRTSGHENIQYF. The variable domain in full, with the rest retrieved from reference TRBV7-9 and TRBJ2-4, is DTGVSQNPRHKITKRGQNVTFRCDPISEHNRLYWYRQTLGQGPEFLTYFQNEAQLEKSRLLSDRFSAERPKGSFSTLEIQRTEQGDSAMYLCASSRTSGHENIQYFGAGTRLSVL.

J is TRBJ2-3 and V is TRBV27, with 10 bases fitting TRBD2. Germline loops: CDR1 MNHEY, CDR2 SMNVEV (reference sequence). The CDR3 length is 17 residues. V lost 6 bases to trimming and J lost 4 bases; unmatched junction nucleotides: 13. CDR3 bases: TGTGCCAGCAGGAGACAGCCGGGACTAGCGACGTCAGATACGCAGTATTTT. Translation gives CASRRQPGLATSDTQYF.

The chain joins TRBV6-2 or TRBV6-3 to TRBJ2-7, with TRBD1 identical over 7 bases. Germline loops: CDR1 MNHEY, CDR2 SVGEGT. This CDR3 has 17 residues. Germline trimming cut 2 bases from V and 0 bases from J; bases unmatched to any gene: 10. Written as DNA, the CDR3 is TGTGCCAGCAGTTACCCCGAGCTTCGACAGGGCTCCTACGAGCAGTACTTC. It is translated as CASSYPELRQGSYEQYF.

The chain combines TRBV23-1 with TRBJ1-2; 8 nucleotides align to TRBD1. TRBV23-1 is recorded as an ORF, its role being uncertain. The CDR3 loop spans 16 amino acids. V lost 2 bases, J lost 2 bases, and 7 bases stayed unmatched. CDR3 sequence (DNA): TGCGCCAGCAGTCAACGGACAGGGCCCTTAAACTATGGCTACACCTTC. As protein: CASSQRTGPLNYGYTF.

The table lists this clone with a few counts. CDR3 DNA: TGCAGCGTTGAAGTTCAATTTAATGAAAAACTGTTTTTT. Its protein is CSVEVQFNEKLFF. This sequence joins TRBV29-1 and TRBJ1-4, with D unclear. Germline V gives CDR1 SQVTM, CDR2 ANQGSEA. Trimming shortened V by 1 base and J by 4 bases, and 7 bases separated the two germline ends. This CDR3 is 13 amino acids long.

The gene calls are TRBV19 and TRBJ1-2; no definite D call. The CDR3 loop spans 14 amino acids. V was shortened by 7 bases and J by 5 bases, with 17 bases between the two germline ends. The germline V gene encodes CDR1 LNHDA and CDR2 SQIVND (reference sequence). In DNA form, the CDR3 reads TGTGCCAGTACCTCTCCTGGAGCGGTTTATGGCTACACCTTC. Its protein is CASTSPGAVYGYTF.

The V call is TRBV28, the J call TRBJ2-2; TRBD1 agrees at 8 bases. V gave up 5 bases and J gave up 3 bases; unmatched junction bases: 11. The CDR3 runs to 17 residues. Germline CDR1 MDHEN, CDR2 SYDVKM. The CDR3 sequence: CASSAGGSQGDTGELFF. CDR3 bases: TGTGCCAGCAGTGCAGGGGGCAGCCAGGGCGACACCGGGGAGCTGTTTTTT.

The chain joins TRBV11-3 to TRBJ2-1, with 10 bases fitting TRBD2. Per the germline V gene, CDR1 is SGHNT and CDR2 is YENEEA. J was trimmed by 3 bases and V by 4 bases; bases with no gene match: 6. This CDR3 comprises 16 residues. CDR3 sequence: CASSSRAGGDYNEQFF. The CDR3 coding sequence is TGTGCCAGCAGCTCCCGAGCGGGGGGGGACTACAATGAGCAGTTCTTC.

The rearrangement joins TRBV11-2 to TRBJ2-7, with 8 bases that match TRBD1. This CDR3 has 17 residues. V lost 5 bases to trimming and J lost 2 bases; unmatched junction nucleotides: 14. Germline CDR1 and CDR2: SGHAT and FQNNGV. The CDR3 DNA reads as TGTGCCAGCAGCCTAGGGACAGGTGGAGCTCGCCCCTACGAGCAGTACTTC. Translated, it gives CASSLGTGGARPYEQYF.

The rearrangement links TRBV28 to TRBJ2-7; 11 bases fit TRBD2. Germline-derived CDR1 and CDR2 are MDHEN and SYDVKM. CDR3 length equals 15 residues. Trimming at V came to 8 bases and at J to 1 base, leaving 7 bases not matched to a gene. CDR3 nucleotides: TGTGCCAGCCGAGGGGGGACTAGCGGTTCCTACGAGCAGTACTTC. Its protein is CASRGGTSGSYEQYF.

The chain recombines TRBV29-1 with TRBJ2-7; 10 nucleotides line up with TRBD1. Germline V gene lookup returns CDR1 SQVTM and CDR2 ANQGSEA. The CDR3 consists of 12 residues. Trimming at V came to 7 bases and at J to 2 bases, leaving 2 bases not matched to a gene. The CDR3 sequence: CSAGTGAYEQYF. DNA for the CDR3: TGCAGCGCCGGGACAGGGGCCTACGAGCAGTACTTC.

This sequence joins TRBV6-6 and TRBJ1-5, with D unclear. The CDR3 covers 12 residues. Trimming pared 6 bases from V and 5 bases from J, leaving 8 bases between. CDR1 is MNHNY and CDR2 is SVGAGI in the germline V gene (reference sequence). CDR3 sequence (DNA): TGTGCCAGCAGCGGCGGTGATCAGCCCCAGCATTTT. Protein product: CASSGGDQPQHF.

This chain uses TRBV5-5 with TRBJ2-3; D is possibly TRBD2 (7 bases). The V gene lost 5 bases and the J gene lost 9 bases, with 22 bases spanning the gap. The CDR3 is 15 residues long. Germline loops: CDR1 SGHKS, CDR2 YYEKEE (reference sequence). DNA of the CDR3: TGTGCCAGCAGGATGCTCATCGGGGAGGGGGAGACGCAGTATTTT. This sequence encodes CASRMLIGEGETQYF.